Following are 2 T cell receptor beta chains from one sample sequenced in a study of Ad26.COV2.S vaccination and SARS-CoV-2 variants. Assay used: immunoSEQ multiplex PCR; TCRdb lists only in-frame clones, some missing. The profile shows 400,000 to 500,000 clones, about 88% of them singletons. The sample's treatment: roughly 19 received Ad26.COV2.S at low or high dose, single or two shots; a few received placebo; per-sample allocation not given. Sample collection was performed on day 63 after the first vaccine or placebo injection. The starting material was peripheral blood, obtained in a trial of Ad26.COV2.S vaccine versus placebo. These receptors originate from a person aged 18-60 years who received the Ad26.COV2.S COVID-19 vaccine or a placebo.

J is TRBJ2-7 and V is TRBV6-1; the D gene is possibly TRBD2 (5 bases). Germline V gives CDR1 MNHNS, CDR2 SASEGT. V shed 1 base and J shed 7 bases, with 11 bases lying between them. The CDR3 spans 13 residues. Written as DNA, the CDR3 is TGTGCCAGCAGTGAAGTTGGGGAGACTGAGCAGTACTTC. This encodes CASSEVGETEQYF.

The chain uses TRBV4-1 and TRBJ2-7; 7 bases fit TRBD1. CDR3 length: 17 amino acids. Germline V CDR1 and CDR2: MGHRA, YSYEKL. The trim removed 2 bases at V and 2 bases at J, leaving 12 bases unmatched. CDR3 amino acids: CASSQLVRQGTTYEQYF. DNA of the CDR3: TGCGCCAGCAGCCAACTCGTACGACAGGGTACAACCTACGAGCAGTACTTC.